These 30 T cell receptor beta chains share one sample of origin, sequenced in a study of control samples from healthy donors and cancer patients. The protocol was immunoSEQ multiplex PCR, while the TCRdb copy is restricted to in-frame clones and leaves out a portion. The sample contains tens of thousands of clones, about 82% of which appear only once. Sequencing input: blood. The receptor set was obtained from a man aged 35 to 55 in good health.

This clone appeared a single time. The chain joins TRBV25-1 to TRBJ2-7; D possibly matches TRBD1 or TRBD2 (5 bases each). The CDR3 loop spans 15 amino acids. Trimming left V 4 bases short and J 4 bases short, with 17 bases between. The germline CDR1 and CDR2 sequences are MGHDK and SYGVNS. The CDR3 sequence: CASSVRAGRSYEQYF. The CDR3 DNA reads as TGTGCCAGCAGTGTGAGGGCAGGGAGATCTTACGAGCAGTACTTC.

J is TRBJ1-3 and V is TRBV5-1; maybe TRBD1 (5 bases). Germline V CDR1 and CDR2: SGHRS, YFSETQ. The CDR3 sequence is 14 residues long. The V end was cut by 0 bases, the J end by 9 bases, with 13 bases between. The CDR3 DNA reads TGCGCCAGCAGCTTGGCCTCCAGGGAATCCACCATATATTTT. Amino acid sequence: CASSLASRESTIYF.

This chain connects TRBV27 to TRBJ2-4; D unclear. Deletions cut 7 bases from V and 9 bases from J, with 13 bases between. From germline, CDR1 is MNHEY and CDR2 SMNVEV (reference sequence). The CDR3 loop spans 12 amino acids. In DNA, the CDR3 is TGTGCCAGCACTGATACAGTCGGCATTCAGTACTTC. This encodes CASTDTVGIQYF.

This chain uses TRBV11-2 with TRBJ2-1, with 9 bases identical to TRBD2. With 5 bases clipped from V and 13 bases from J, the junction kept 9 bases outside the gene matches. Germline V gene lookup returns CDR1 SGHAT and CDR2 FQNNGV. The CDR3 consists of 13 residues. CDR3 sequence: CASSEPGLAVQFF. CDR3 sequence (DNA): TGTGCCAGCAGCGAACCGGGACTAGCAGTTCAGTTCTTC.

The rearrangement joins TRBV11-3 to TRBJ2-7; no reliable D call. The CDR3 totals 12 residues. Germline loops: CDR1 SGHNT, CDR2 YENEEA. The V end lost 5 bases, the J end lost 2 bases, and 7 bases lay between the germline ends. The CDR3 loop is CASSTNTYEQYF. DNA for the CDR3: TGTGCCAGCAGCACCAACACCTACGAGCAGTACTTC. The variable domain in full, with the rest retrieved from reference TRBV11-3 and TRBJ2-7, is EAGVVQSPRYKIIEKKQPVAFWCNPISGHNTLYWYLQNLGQGPELLIRYENEEAVDDSQLPKDRFSAERLKGVDSTLKIQPAELGDSAVYLCASSTNTYEQYFGPGTRLTVT.

This clone has more than one count but fewer than ten. The V gene is TRBV4-3, the J gene TRBJ2-1, with 13 bases identical to TRBD2. CDR1 is LGHNA, CDR2 YSLEER, per germline. V dropped 0 bases and J dropped 10; count of bases not matched to a gene: 18. The CDR3 is made up of 20 amino acids. In DNA, the CDR3 is TGCGCCAGCAGCCAAGATCAAATACTAGCGGGAGGGCCTCGGTTTGGCGAGCAGTTCTTC. Translation: CASSQDQILAGGPRFGEQFF.

CDR3 bases: TGCGCCAGCAGCCATCCGGGGAAGGGGGAATCCTTGGGTTCCGGTGGCTACACCTTC. Its translation: CASSHPGKGESLGSGGYTF. The V gene is TRBV4-3, the J gene TRBJ1-2; TRBD1 is a possible D gene (6 bases). Germline CDR1 reads LGHNA; CDR2 reads YSLEER. This CDR3 is built from 19 residues. Trimming pared 3 bases from V and 7 bases from J, leaving 30 bases between.

This clone was counted a few times. The chain links TRBV11-3 to TRBJ1-5; D unresolved. Trimming stripped 8 bases from V and 1 base from J, with 9 bases between. Germline V gives CDR1 SGHNT, CDR2 YENEEA. The CDR3 has 13 amino acids. The CDR3 DNA reads as TGTGCCAGCGCTTATGGGAGCAATCAGCCCCAGCATTTT. Protein sequence: CASAYGSNQPQHF.

The J gene is TRBJ1-4, the V gene TRBV15; D possibly corresponds to TRBD1 (6 bases). The V end was cut by 5 bases, the J end by 1 base, with 29 bases between. Per germline, CDR1 LNHNV and CDR2 YYDKDF (reference sequence). This CDR3 region has 21 residues. This CDR3 is CATSPLGPGHGDSLTNEKLFF. The CDR3 nucleotides are TGTGCCACCAGCCCACTGGGACCGGGACACGGAGACTCGCTAACTAATGAAAAACTGTTTTTT.

The chain uses TRBV5-1 and TRBJ2-5, with unresolved D. Germline-derived CDR1 and CDR2 are SGHRS and YFSETQ. The CDR3 contains 13 residues. Trimming left V 0 bases short and J 2 bases short, with 5 bases between. The CDR3 protein is CASSLGVQETQYF. The CDR3 DNA sequence: TGCGCCAGCAGCTTGGGGGTACAAGAGACCCAGTACTTC.

The V gene is TRBV7-2, the J gene TRBJ2-1, with TRBD2 as a possible D gene (7 bases). The V gene's germline CDR1 is SGHTA and CDR2 FQGNSA. Trimming cost V 5 bases and J 0 bases, with 11 bases left between them. CDR3 length: 15 amino acids. In DNA, the CDR3 is TGTGCCAGCAGCGAGGGGGGGCGCTCCTACAATGAGCAGTTCTTC. This translates into CASSEGGRSYNEQFF.

The V and J genes are TRBV2 and TRBJ1-6, with D perhaps TRBD1 (6 bases). The CDR3 is 14 amino acids. The V and J ends lost 3 bases and 5 bases respectively, with 8 bases between them. The germline gives CDR1 SNHLY, CDR2 FYNNEI. The CDR3 sequence: CASSEHRDNSPLHF. As DNA, the CDR3 is TGTGCCAGCAGTGAGCACAGGGATAATTCACCCCTCCACTTT.

V and J are TRBV13 and TRBJ2-5, with unresolved D. CDR1 PRHDT and CDR2 FYEKMQ come from the germline V gene (reference sequence). Trimming stripped 1 base from V and 1 base from J, with 13 bases between. CDR3 length: 16 residues. CDR3 sequence: CASSLVGSNPQETQYF. The CDR3 DNA sequence: TGTGCCAGCAGCTTAGTTGGATCAAACCCCCAAGAGACCCAGTACTTC.

The rearrangement links TRBV7-2 to TRBJ1-3; TRBD1 might be the D (5 bases). V lost 3 bases, J lost 4 bases, and 16 bases lay in between. Germline CDR1 reads SGHTA; CDR2 reads FQGNSA. The CDR3 has 16 residues. CDR3: CASSFGPGTDGNTIYF. CDR3 sequence (DNA): TGTGCCAGCAGCTTTGGTCCCGGGACGGACGGAAACACCATATATTTT.

This clone came up once. CDR3 sequence: CASGLDGQGLYEQYF. The CDR3 DNA reads as TGCGCCAGCGGGTTAGACGGACAGGGACTATACGAGCAGTACTTC. The genes are TRBV5-1 and TRBJ2-7; D might be TRBD1 (8 bases). Trimming removed 7 bases from V and 4 bases from J, with 21 bases in between. The CDR3 spans 15 residues. Germline values: CDR1 SGHRS, CDR2 YFSETQ.

As DNA, the CDR3 is TGTGCCAGCAGCCTCGGGGCAGGGCATTACGAGCAGTACTTC. Protein sequence: CASSLGAGHYEQYF. The chain has TRBV14 and TRBJ2-7, with D perhaps assigned TRBD1 or TRBD2 (5 bases each). CDR3 length equals 14 residues. V dropped 4 bases and J dropped 4 bases, with 14 bases sitting between them. CDR1 and CDR2 (germline): SGHDN, FVKESK. Full variable domain (outside the CDR3, taken from reference TRBV14 and TRBJ2-7): EAGVTQFPSHSVIEKGQTVTLRCDPISGHDNLYWYRRVMGKEIKFLLHFVKESKQDESGMPNNRFLAERTGGTYSTLKVQPAELEDSGVYFCASSLGAGHYEQYFGPGTRLTVT.

The chain joins TRBV19 to TRBJ1-5, with a tentative D call TRBD1 (5 bases). Germline V gene sequence: CDR1 LNHDA, CDR2 SQIVND (reference sequence). Deletions cut 5 bases from V and 1 base from J, with 15 bases between. The CDR3 contains 16 residues. CDR3 bases: TGTGCCAGTAGTCTATTGGCAGGGATCAGCAATCAGCCCCAGCATTTT. Its protein is CASSLLAGISNQPQHF.

V and J are TRBV24-1 and TRBJ2-1; 10 bases are shared with TRBD2. J lost 2 bases, V lost 0 bases, and 9 bases had no gene match. The germline V gene has CDR1 KGHDR and CDR2 SFDVKD. This CDR3 is built from 19 residues. In DNA form, the CDR3 reads TGTGCCACCAGTGATTTGGTGGTCAGCGGGAGGGCCCCCTACAATGAGCAGTTCTTC. Its protein is CATSDLVVSGRAPYNEQFF.

This chain connects TRBV2 to TRBJ2-2, with 10 bases that match TRBD2. With V trimmed by 6 bases and J by 3 bases, 4 bases remained unmatched. CDR3 size: 15 residues. CDR1 is SNHLY, CDR2 FYNNEI, per germline. The CDR3 spells CASRRLAGHTGELFF. Written as DNA, the CDR3 is TGTGCCAGCAGACGACTAGCGGGCCACACCGGGGAGCTGTTTTTT.

The chain uses TRBV5-5 and TRBJ1-2, with D uncertain. The CDR3 contains 13 residues. V was cut by 3 bases and J by 1 base, with 7 bases left in between. The germline V gene encodes CDR1 SGHKS and CDR2 YYEKEE (reference sequence). The CDR3 DNA reads TGTGCCAGCAGCTCGCAGGTTAACTATGGCTACACCTTC. This gives the protein CASSSQVNYGYTF.

CDR3 in DNA: TGTGCCAGCAGTTTAGGGCTCCTCGGGGGGGGGCAGGCGGGAGAGCGCACAGATACGCAGTATTTT. Translating it yields CASSLGLLGGGQAGERTDTQYF. The chain uses TRBV27 and TRBJ2-3, with 8 bases aligning to TRBD2. In germline, CDR1 is MNHEY, CDR2 SMNVEV (reference sequence). CDR3 length: 22 amino acids. The V gene end was trimmed by 2 bases and the J gene end by 1 base; junction bases not matched to a gene: 23.

The J gene is TRBJ2-6, the V gene TRBV10-3, with 11 bases aligning to TRBD1. CDR1 and CDR2 (germline): ENHRY, SYGVKD. Trimming removed 4 bases from V and 1 base from J; junction bases left unmatched: 9. This CDR3 region has 19 residues. For the CDR3, the DNA is TGTGCCATCAGTGGTTCCCCGGGACAGGGGGAATCTGGGGCCAACGTCCTGACTTTC. Protein product: CAISGSPGQGESGANVLTF.

This chain joins TRBV4-3 and TRBJ2-2, with a possible D match to TRBD2 (6 bases). The CDR3 sequence is 19 residues long. V lost 2 bases to trimming and J lost 3 bases, with 22 bases between them. Germline V gene lookup returns CDR1 LGHNA and CDR2 YSLEER. CDR3 bases: TGCGCCAGCAGCCAATTTTACCCGGTCGGCGGGGCCGACACCGGGGAGCTGTTTTTT. Amino acids: CASSQFYPVGGADTGELFF.

The DNA for the CDR3 is TGCAGCGTTCTTGGGGCCGCAGGTCAGCCCCAGCATTTT. Residues: CSVLGAAGQPQHF. V and J are TRBV29-1 and TRBJ1-5; perhaps TRBD1 as D (5 bases). CDR1 is SQVTM, CDR2 ANQGSEA, per germline. Trimming removed 5 bases at V and 6 bases at J, with 14 bases between. The CDR3 contains 13 residues.

The chain carries TRBV7-6 and TRBJ1-6; D is uncertain. With 0 bases removed from V and 2 bases from J, the gap between germline ends came to 11 bases. The CDR3 totals 17 residues. Per germline, CDR1 SGHVS and CDR2 FNYEAQ. For the CDR3, the DNA is TGTGCCAGCAGCTTAGCGCACGAGGCCCCCTATAATTCACCCCTCCACTTT. It yields the protein CASSLAHEAPYNSPLHF.

The chain has TRBV24-1 and TRBJ2-1; 9 positions agree with TRBD2. Unmatched junction bases numbered 9, after V lost 4 bases and J lost 0 bases. In germline, CDR1 is KGHDR, CDR2 SFDVKD. The CDR3 spans 18 residues. The DNA for the CDR3 is TGTGCCACCAGTGAAGAGACTAGCGGCGTAAGCTCCTACAATGAGCAGTTCTTC. It specifies CATSEETSGVSSYNEQFF.

The chain joins TRBV16 to TRBJ1-1; no reliable D call. Per the germline V gene, CDR1 is KGHSY and CDR2 is FQNENV. V was pared by 1 base and J by 8 bases, with 11 bases between. This CDR3 comprises 13 residues. The CDR3 region has the DNA TGTGCCAGCAGCCAATTTTTTAGTACAGAAGCTTTCTTT. Protein: CASSQFFSTEAFF.

This chain joins TRBV29-1 and TRBJ2-1, with D possibly being TRBD1 or TRBD2 (5 bases each). V dropped 6 bases and J dropped 1 base, with 16 bases sitting between them. The germline CDR1 and CDR2 sequences are SQVTM and ANQGSEA. This CDR3 comprises 15 residues. The CDR3, as DNA: TGCAGCGTGACGGGGCACTCGAGGTCCTACAATGAGCAGTTCTTC. Translating it yields CSVTGHSRSYNEQFF.

The genes are TRBV6-6 and TRBJ1-1, with D possibly matching TRBD1 (5 bases). Trimming cost V 5 bases and J 1 base, with 23 bases left between them. The CDR3 totals 18 residues. Germline lookup yields CDR1 MNHNY and CDR2 SVGAGI (reference sequence). Here the CDR3 reads CASSPPRGERGPNTEAFF. The DNA for the CDR3 is TGTGCCAGCAGTCCTCCTCGGGGGGAGAGAGGTCCGAACACTGAAGCTTTCTTT.

The chain recombines TRBV7-9 with TRBJ1-3, with D possibly being TRBD1 (5 bases). The ends were cut back, 3 bases at V and 1 base at J, with 13 bases in the middle. Germline values: CDR1 SEHNR, CDR2 FQNEAQ (reference sequence). This CDR3 is built from 16 residues. The CDR3 loop is CASSFSSGLSGNTIYF. CDR3 coding DNA: TGTGCCAGCAGCTTCTCGTCAGGGCTATCTGGAAACACCATATATTTT. Full variable domain (outside the CDR3, taken from reference TRBV7-9 and TRBJ1-3): DTGVSQNPRHKITKRGQNVTFRCDPISEHNRLYWYRQTLGQGPEFLTYFQNEAQLEKSRLLSDRFSAERPKGSFSTLEIQRTEQGDSAMYLCASSFSSGLSGNTIYFGEGSWLTVV.